These T cell receptor beta chains were read from a single sample in a study of T cells after yellow fever vaccination. TCRdb analysed the 5' RACE reads with MiXCR anew, one entry per CDR3 protein. Among around 310,000 distinct CDR3 sequences listed, around 4.5% were seen once. The sequenced sample was PBMCs, obtained 15 days after the yellow fever booster vaccination. These receptor sequences come from a man aged 18 to 29 who received the YFV17D yellow fever vaccine. The CDR3 runs from the conserved cysteine through the conserved F or W. The D gene is left open where the match is weak. Size is stated for part of the rows, as once, few or many counts, or as a class when the clone is expanded.

d_call: NA; v_call: TRBV6-2/TRBV6-3; j_call: TRBJ1-1; clone_size: few; cdr3_nt: TGTGCCAGCAGTTACAGGGGCAGGGCGGACACTGAAGCTTTCTTT; cdr3_aa: CASSYRGRADTEAFF
d_call: NA; v_call: TRBV12-3/TRBV12-4; j_call: TRBJ2-5; clone_size: few; cdr3_nt: TGTGCCAGCAGTTTCGAAGCAGAGGAGACCCAGTACTTC; cdr3_aa: CASSFEAEETQYF
d_call: TRBD2; v_call: TRBV5-1; j_call: TRBJ2-7; clone_size: many; cdr3_nt: TGCGCCAGCAGCTTACTAGCGGGGGGGAGCTCCTACGAGCAGTACTTC; cdr3_aa: CASSLLAGGSSYEQYF
d_call: NA; v_call: TRBV12-3/TRBV12-4; j_call: TRBJ1-5; clone_size: few; cdr3_nt: TGTGCCAGCAGTCCCCTTAAGAGGGCGGGTCAGCCCCAGCATTTT; cdr3_aa: CASSPLKRAGQPQHF
d_call: TRBD2; v_call: TRBV18; j_call: TRBJ2-4; clone_size: NA; cdr3_nt: TGTGCCAGCTCACCACTCGCTAGCGGAGTAGCCAAAAACATTCAGTACTTC; cdr3_aa: CASSPLASGVAKNIQYF
d_call: NA; v_call: TRBV6-1; j_call: TRBJ1-2; clone_size: NA; cdr3_nt: TGTGCCAGCAAGTTTTCCGTGGGCACTAACTATGGCTACACCTTC; cdr3_aa: CASKFSVGTNYGYTF
d_call: NA; v_call: TRBV10-3; j_call: TRBJ2-1; clone_size: many; cdr3_nt: TGTGCCATCAGAAGGCTCGGGATGGAAGCAGAGCAGTTCTTC; cdr3_aa: CAIRRLGMEAEQFF
d_call: NA; v_call: TRBV5-1; j_call: TRBJ1-1; clone_size: few; cdr3_nt: TGCGCCAGTAGAATCCCAGGGAACGCGGAAGCTTTCTTT; cdr3_aa: CASRIPGNAEAFF
d_call: NA; v_call: TRBV7-8; j_call: TRBJ2-3; clone_size: many; cdr3_nt: TGTGCCAGCAGCTTCTTGGGTCCAGGGGCAGATACGCAGTATTTT; cdr3_aa: CASSFLGPGADTQYF
d_call: NA; v_call: TRBV24-1; j_call: TRBJ2-3; clone_size: few; cdr3_nt: TGTGCCACCAGTGACCCACAGGGAAGCCGCGTCGGAGGTACGCAGTATTTT; cdr3_aa: CATSDPQGSRVGGTQYF
d_call: TRBD1; v_call: TRBV30; j_call: TRBJ2-3; clone_size: NA; cdr3_nt: TGTGCCTGGATGGGGACAGGGGCTTCGGATACGCAGTATTTT; cdr3_aa: CAWMGTGASDTQYF
d_call: TRBD1; v_call: TRBV6-1; j_call: TRBJ2-5; clone_size: many; cdr3_nt: TGTGCCAGCAGTGATCGACAGGGATGGGAGACCCAGTACTTC; cdr3_aa: CASSDRQGWETQYF
d_call: NA; v_call: TRBV7-2; j_call: TRBJ2-1; clone_size: few; cdr3_nt: TGTGCCAGCAGCTTATGGGGTTACGGGCCCAATGAGCAGTTCTTC; cdr3_aa: CASSLWGYGPNEQFF
d_call: NA; v_call: TRBV5-1; j_call: TRBJ2-1; clone_size: many; cdr3_nt: TGCGCCAGCAGCTTGGGCATGGGCTCCTACAATGAGCAGTTCTTC; cdr3_aa: CASSLGMGSYNEQFF
d_call: NA; v_call: TRBV5-6; j_call: TRBJ2-3; clone_size: many; cdr3_nt: TGTGCCAGCAGCTTGGAGCATTTATACACAGATACGCAGTATTTT; cdr3_aa: CASSLEHLYTDTQYF
d_call: TRBD2; v_call: TRBV4-3; j_call: TRBJ2-3; clone_size: many; cdr3_nt: TGCGCCAGCAGCCAAGTGGGGAGCGGGGGGGCCGTCCCCCCCATTATGCAGTATTTT; cdr3_aa: CASSQVGSGGAVPPIMQYF
d_call: NA; v_call: TRBV9; j_call: TRBJ1-2; clone_size: few; cdr3_nt: TGTGCCAGCAGCCCAGGCCGGACAGCCTATGGCTACACCTTC; cdr3_aa: CASSPGRTAYGYTF
d_call: NA; v_call: TRBV19; j_call: TRBJ1-4; clone_size: NA; cdr3_nt: TGTGCCACGTCGGACATGGCCGGTGAAAAACTGTTTTTT; cdr3_aa: CATSDMAGEKLFF
d_call: NA; v_call: TRBV7-6; j_call: TRBJ2-2; clone_size: NA; cdr3_nt: TGTGCCAGCACCTTCAGTCTAGCTAACACCGGGGAGCTGTTTTTT; cdr3_aa: CASTFSLANTGELFF
d_call: NA; v_call: TRBV19; j_call: TRBJ1-1; clone_size: few; cdr3_nt: TGTGCCAGTAGTGTCGGGCCTGAAGCTTTCTTT; cdr3_aa: CASSVGPEAFF
d_call: TRBD1; v_call: TRBV12-5; j_call: TRBJ1-6; clone_size: few; cdr3_nt: TGTGCTAGTGGTTGGGTGACAGGGCCGGATAATTCACCCCTCCACTTT; cdr3_aa: CASGWVTGPDNSPLHF
d_call: NA; v_call: TRBV10-3; j_call: TRBJ2-5; clone_size: many; cdr3_nt: TGTGCCTCCGGGGTCCAAGAGACCCAGTACTTC; cdr3_aa: CASGVQETQYF
d_call: TRBD1; v_call: TRBV5-5; j_call: TRBJ1-2; clone_size: many; cdr3_nt: TGTGCCAGCAGCTCCAACTGGACAGGGGACACGTGGGACTATGGCTACACCTTC; cdr3_aa: CASSSNWTGDTWDYGYTF
d_call: NA; v_call: TRBV5-1; j_call: TRBJ1-1; clone_size: many; cdr3_nt: TGCGCCAGCAGCTTGCGGCTGCAGGACGAAGCTTTCTTT; cdr3_aa: CASSLRLQDEAFF
d_call: NA; v_call: TRBV28; j_call: TRBJ1-2; clone_size: many; cdr3_nt: TGTGCCAGCAGTTTGATCCCCGGTCCGAGTGGCGGCTACACCTTC; cdr3_aa: CASSLIPGPSGGYTF
d_call: NA; v_call: TRBV15; j_call: TRBJ1-1; clone_size: NA; cdr3_nt: TGTGCCACCAGCAGAGATGTGGGGTCCCCTGAAGCTTTCTTT; cdr3_aa: CATSRDVGSPEAFF